Below, 22 T cell receptor beta chains from the same sample are listed, as sequenced in a study of T cell responses to AZD1222 COVID-19 vaccine. Profiled with immunoSEQ multiplex PCR; TCRdb holds only in-frame clones, not every one. The sample yields approximately 150,000 clones, 92% seen once. This sample comprised peripheral blood, obtained 28 days after the second AZD1222 dose. These TCRs come from an adult who received the AZD1222 COVID-19 vaccine.

The rearrangement joins TRBV2 to TRBJ1-6; D might be TRBD1 (5 bases). The ends were cut back, 7 bases at V and 7 bases at J, with 11 bases in the middle. This CDR3 region has 13 residues. The V gene's germline CDR1 is SNHLY and CDR2 FYNNEI. Here the CDR3 reads CASKRDENSPLHF. The CDR3, as DNA: TGTGCCAGCAAACGGGACGAAAATTCACCCCTCCACTTT.

The rearrangement uses TRBV7-2 and TRBJ2-2; 11 bases fit TRBD2. J lost 4 bases, V lost 5 bases, and 3 bases had no gene match. CDR1 and CDR2 from the germline V gene are SGHTA and FQGNSA. This CDR3 is built from 15 residues. CDR3 sequence: CASSKGLAGTGELFF. In DNA form, the CDR3 reads TGTGCCAGCAGCAAAGGACTAGCGGGCACCGGGGAGCTGTTTTTT.

The chain joins TRBV12-3 or TRBV12-4 to TRBJ1-1; TRBD1 is a possible D gene (5 bases). V was cut by 1 base and J by 7 bases, with 10 bases left in between. The CDR3 runs 13 residues. This chain's CDR3 is CASSLGGVFEAFF. DNA for the CDR3: TGTGCCAGCAGTTTAGGGGGGGTCTTTGAAGCTTTCTTT.

The chain carries TRBV5-1 and TRBJ2-1; 7 bases align to TRBD1. Germline CDR1 and CDR2: SGHRS and YFSETQ. The J segment lost 0 bases and the V segment lost 5 bases, leaving 11 bases of the junction unmatched. The CDR3 consists of 17 residues. The CDR3 loop is CASRLHQGQSSYNEQFF. CDR3 nucleotide sequence: TGCGCCAGCAGACTTCATCAGGGACAGAGCTCCTACAATGAGCAGTTCTTC. The variable domain in full, completed from reference TRBV5-1 and TRBJ2-1, reads KAGVTQTPRYLIKTRGQQVTLSCSPISGHRSVSWYQQTPGQGLQFLFEYFSETQRNKGNFPGRFSGRQFSNSRSEMNVSTLELGDSALYLCASRLHQGQSSYNEQFFGPGTRLTVL.

The chain recombines TRBV19 with TRBJ1-5; 8 nucleotides align to TRBD1. J lost 0 bases, V lost 4 bases, and 11 bases had no gene match. Per the germline V gene, CDR1 is LNHDA and CDR2 is SQIVND (reference sequence). CDR3 length: 18 residues. CDR3 DNA sequence: TGTGCCAGTAGTAGGTTTGGGGGACAGGTGGTTAGCAATCAGCCCCAGCATTTT. Its protein product is CASSRFGGQVVSNQPQHF.

This chain uses TRBV2 with TRBJ1-5; no definite D call. In germline, CDR1 is SNHLY, CDR2 FYNNEI. CDR3 length equals 11 residues. The V and J ends lost 6 bases and 5 bases respectively, with 5 bases between them. The CDR3 nucleotides read TGTGCCAGCAGCAATGATCAGCCCCAGCATTTT. It is translated as CASSNDQPQHF.

The gene calls are TRBV5-5 and TRBJ1-2; D unresolved. Trimming left V 4 bases short and J 4 bases short, with 11 bases between. CDR1 SGHKS and CDR2 YYEKEE come from the germline V gene (reference sequence). CDR3 length: 13 amino acids. The CDR3 reads CASSPGRLYGYTF. The CDR3, as DNA: TGTGCCAGCAGCCCCGGACGCCTCTATGGCTACACCTTC.

The chain carries TRBV6-5 and TRBJ1-3; 7 nucleotides line up with TRBD1. The germline V gene encodes CDR1 MNHEY and CDR2 SVGAGI. V dropped 2 bases and J dropped 3; count of bases not matched to a gene: 4. This CDR3 comprises 15 residues. The DNA of the CDR3 is TGTGCCAGCAGTTACGGGGGACAGAGTGGAAACACCATATATTTT. This encodes CASSYGGQSGNTIYF.

The genes are TRBV20-1 and TRBJ1-1; D is unresolved. V lost 3 bases and J lost 3, with 8 bases in between. The V gene's germline CDR1 is DFQATT and CDR2 SNEGSKA (reference sequence). The CDR3 is 12 residues long. CDR3 bases: TGCAGTGCTAGTGGCGCGTACACTGAAGCTTTCTTT. This translates into CSASGAYTEAFF.

The chain joins TRBV28 to TRBJ2-7, with 10 bases aligning to TRBD2. Germline V gene data show CDR1 as MDHEN and CDR2 as SYDVKM. V lost 5 bases, J lost 8 bases, and 12 bases stayed unmatched. CDR3 length: 15 amino acids. This CDR3 is CASSPRLAGWRQQYF. CDR3 nucleotide sequence: TGTGCCAGCAGTCCGAGACTAGCGGGCTGGAGGCAGCAGTACTTC. The full variable domain, completed using reference TRBV28 and TRBJ2-7, is DVKVTQSSRYLVKRTGEKVFLECVQDMDHENMFWYRQDPGLGLRLIYFSYDVKMKEKGDIPEGYSVSREKKERFSLILESASTNQTSMYLCASSPRLAGWRQQYFGPGTRLTVT.

Concerning this clone: Additional DNA sequences in this sample encode the identical CDR3. J is TRBJ2-7 and V is TRBV18; D is perhaps TRBD1 (5 bases). Germline CDR1 KGHSH, CDR2 LQKENI. The V end was cut by 2 bases, the J end by 3 bases, with 8 bases between. This CDR3 has 13 amino acids. In DNA, the CDR3 is TGTGCCAGCTCACCAGACAGCGACTACGAGCAGTACTTC. It codes for CASSPDSDYEQYF. Using reference TRBV18 and TRBJ2-7 for the parts outside the CDR3, the full variable domain is NAGVMQNPRHLVRRRGQEARLRCSPMKGHSHVYWYRQLPEEGLKFMVYLQKENIIDESGMPKERFSAEFPKEGPSILRIQQVVRGDSAAYFCASSPDSDYEQYFGPGTRLTVT.

The gene calls are TRBV5-1 and TRBJ2-2; 7 bases align to TRBD1. V was clipped by 0 bases and J by 4 bases; unmatched bases: 0. This CDR3 contains 14 residues. Germline V lookup: CDR1 SGHRS, CDR2 YFSETQ. Here the CDR3 reads CASSLGQGTGELFF. CDR3 DNA sequence: TGCGCCAGCAGCTTGGGACAGGGCACCGGGGAGCTGTTTTTT. Full variable domain (remainder filled in from reference TRBV5-1 and TRBJ2-2): KAGVTQTPRYLIKTRGQQVTLSCSPISGHRSVSWYQQTPGQGLQFLFEYFSETQRNKGNFPGRFSGRQFSNSRSEMNVSTLELGDSALYLCASSLGQGTGELFFGEGSRLTVL.

The chain is built from TRBV5-8 and TRBJ1-2, with 8 nucleotides matching TRBD1. V shed 1 base and J 8 bases; nucleotides not matched to a gene: 10. CDR1 is SGHTS, CDR2 YDEGEE, per germline. The CDR3 runs 15 residues. CDR3 sequence reads: CASSLQSQGARGYTF. DNA of the CDR3: TGTGCCAGCAGCTTGCAAAGCCAGGGGGCGAGAGGCTACACCTTC.

This chain joins TRBV28 and TRBJ2-1; no definite D call. CDR3 size: 13 residues. V lost 3 bases and J 3 bases, leaving 6 bases between the germline ends. The germline V gene has CDR1 MDHEN and CDR2 SYDVKM. DNA of the CDR3: TGTGCCAGCAGTTTGTCTGGCTACAATGAGCAGTTCTTC. Translating it yields CASSLSGYNEQFF.

The chain has TRBV5-1 and TRBJ2-5; D possibly matches TRBD1 or TRBD2 (6 bases each). Germline V lookup: CDR1 SGHRS, CDR2 YFSETQ. Trimming took off 4 bases at V and 7 bases at J, with 17 bases between the two ends. The CDR3 covers 14 residues. The CDR3 DNA reads as TGCGCCAGCAGCCAGTTCGGGGGCAGTGGGACCCAGTACTTC. Residues: CASSQFGGSGTQYF.

This chain joins TRBV19 and TRBJ1-2; 7 bases are shared with TRBD1. V shed 6 bases and J 8 bases; nucleotides not matched to a gene: 6. Germline V gene sequence: CDR1 LNHDA, CDR2 SQIVND (reference sequence). The CDR3 extends over 12 amino acids. The CDR3 loop is CASSDRDGGYTF. For the CDR3, the DNA is TGTGCCAGTAGCGACAGGGATGGGGGCTACACCTTC.

This chain connects TRBV9 to TRBJ2-6; 7 positions agree with TRBD2. V gave up 4 bases and J gave up 12 bases; unmatched junction bases: 10. The CDR3 loop spans 14 amino acids. The V gene's germline CDR1 is SGDLS and CDR2 YYNGEE. The CDR3 is CASSPGGTLSVLTF. As DNA, the CDR3 is TGTGCCAGCAGCCCCGGGGGGACGTTAAGCGTCCTGACTTTC.

In this sample, this clone turned up a few times. V is TRBV7-6 and J is TRBJ1-1; D unresolved. V was cut by 4 bases and J by 1 base, with 13 bases left in between. Germline CDR1 reads SGHVS; CDR2 reads FNYEAQ. CDR3 length: 15 residues. The chain's CDR3 is CASSWGGRRNTEAFF. Here the CDR3 DNA reads TGTGCCAGCAGCTGGGGAGGACGGCGGAACACTGAAGCTTTCTTT.

This chain uses TRBV14 with TRBJ1-1; D is possibly TRBD1 (5 bases). Germline CDR1 is SGHDN and CDR2 is FVKESK. The length of the CDR3 is 16 residues. Trimming shortened V by 0 bases and J by 4 bases, and 15 bases separated the two germline ends. CDR3 coding DNA: TGTGCCAGCAGCCAAGATAAGGGAGGGGCCGTCACTGAAGCTTTCTTT. Its protein product is CASSQDKGGAVTEAFF. The full variable domain, its missing parts supplied by reference TRBV14 and TRBJ1-1, is EAGVTQFPSHSVIEKGQTVTLRCDPISGHDNLYWYRRVMGKEIKFLLHFVKESKQDESGMPNNRFLAERTGGTYSTLKVQPAELEDSGVYFCASSQDKGGAVTEAFFGQGTRLTVV.

J is TRBJ1-2 and V is TRBV7-8; D is unclear. Germline values: CDR1 SGHVS, CDR2 FQNEAQ. CDR3 length equals 18 residues. Trimming shortened V by 1 base and J by 4 bases, and 22 bases separated the two germline ends. The CDR3 nucleotides read TGTGCCAGCAGCTTAGTAATGCGAGACGTGGAACATCTCTATGGCTACACCTTC. This gives the protein CASSLVMRDVEHLYGYTF.

The count of this clone is one. The chain employs TRBV27 and TRBJ1-4, with D uncertain. The CDR3 spans 16 residues. The germline V and J ends were trimmed by 2 bases and 0 bases, with 10 bases remaining between them. The germline CDR1 and CDR2 sequences are MNHEY and SMNVEV (reference sequence). CDR3 coding DNA: TGTGCCAGCAGTTTAATGGCAGCTGCAACTAATGAAAAACTGTTTTTT. Its translation is CASSLMAAATNEKLFF.

This clone has only one observation. The chain combines TRBV12-3 or TRBV12-4 with TRBJ1-2, with TRBD1 as a possible D gene (5 bases). This CDR3 spans 12 amino acids. V lost 5 bases, J lost 8 bases, and 12 bases lay in between. CDR3 sequence (DNA): TGTGCCAGCAGTCCAGGGCCGGGAGGCTACACCTTC. It translates to CASSPGPGGYTF.